Listed here is a single TCR beta chain. The data were taken from a study of molecular identifiers for immune sequencing clone quantification. Study information: The replicates split RNA from roughly 18,000 or 92,000 naive CD8 cells five ways and sequenced four.

The CD8+CD4-CCR7+CD45RA+ phenotype defined the sorted naive CD8 T cells. Germline V gives CDR1 MDHEN, CDR2 SYDVKM. The V and J ends lost 6 bases and 2 bases, in that order; junction bases with no gene match: 9. The CDR3 contains 15 residues. One entry per CDR3 protein results from TCRdb running MiXCR on the PCR reads. Here the sample spans about 320,000 distinct CDR3 sequences, about 21% being singletons. This TCR was sampled from a human donor in good health. Some libraries in this study had Jurkat cell RNA spiked in. Sequencing was carried out using naive CD8+ T cells from blood, with Jurkat cell RNA spiked in. Subset of the sample: FACS-sorted CD8+CD4-CCR7+CD45RA+ naive T cells. The rearrangement joins TRBV28 to TRBJ2-7; 8 bases agree with TRBD2. The CDR3 DNA sequence: TGTGCCAGCAGCTCAACTAGCGGTAATACCTACGAGCAGTACTTC. Its translation: CASSSTSGNTYEQYF. The variable domain in full, with the rest retrieved from reference TRBV28 and TRBJ2-7, is DVKVTQSSRYLVKRTGEKVFLECVQDMDHENMFWYRQDPGLGLRLIYFSYDVKMKEKGDIPEGYSVSREKKERFSLILESASTNQTSMYLCASSSTSGNTYEQYFGPGTRLTVT.